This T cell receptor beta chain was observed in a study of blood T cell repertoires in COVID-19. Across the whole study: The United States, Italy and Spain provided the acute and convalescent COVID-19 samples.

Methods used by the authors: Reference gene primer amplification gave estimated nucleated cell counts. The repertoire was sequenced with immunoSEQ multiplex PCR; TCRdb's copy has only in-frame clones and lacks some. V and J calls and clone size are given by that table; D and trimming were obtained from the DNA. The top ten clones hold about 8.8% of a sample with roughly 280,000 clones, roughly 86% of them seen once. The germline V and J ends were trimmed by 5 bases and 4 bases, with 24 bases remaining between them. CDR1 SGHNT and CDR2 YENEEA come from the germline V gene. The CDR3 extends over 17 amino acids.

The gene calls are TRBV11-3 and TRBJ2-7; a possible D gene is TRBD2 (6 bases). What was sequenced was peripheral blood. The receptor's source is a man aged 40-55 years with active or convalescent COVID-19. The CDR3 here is CASSHNPGGISPYEQYF. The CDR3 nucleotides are TGTGCCAGCAGCCATAATCCCGGAGGGATCTCCCCTTACGAGCAGTACTTC.